Listed here is a single T cell receptor beta chain. Expressed TCRB transcripts were sequenced after all isolated RNA was converted to cDNA. Profiling relied on immunoSEQ multiplex PCR, and the TCRdb table lists in-frame clones only, not all of them. The profile shows about 130,000 clones, just over 9% of them singletons. This specimen comes from a study of beta chain features in type 1 diabetes. The V end was cut by 3 bases, the J end by 1 base, with 10 bases between. The CDR3 has 14 residues. From germline, CDR1 is SGHTA and CDR2 FQGNSA. The sequenced material came from central memory CD4+ T cells from blood. This clonotype was sampled from a man between 18 and 29 years old in good health. The V gene is TRBV7-2, the J gene TRBJ2-7, with D perhaps TRBD1 (6 bases). CDR3: CASSFQGMSYEQYF. CDR3 nucleotide sequence: TGTGCCAGCAGCTTTCAGGGGATGTCCTACGAGCAGTACTTC.